The 18 T cell receptor beta chains below come from one sample, sequenced in a study of metastatic and nonmetastatic thyroid tumors. TCRdb ran MiXCR on the PCR reads. The table includes fewer than 40,000 clones, 33% detected once. Every patient underwent thyroid surgery untreated. Material for sequencing was tumor tissue. The receptors here all came from a female donor with papillary thyroid cancer or a benign thyroid nodule (not recorded which). Some clones in this sample may be carry-over from other donors' samples.

The DNA for the CDR3 is TGCAGCGCCGGGACAGGTCACGAGCAGTACTTC. Residues: CSAGTGHEQYF. The chain links TRBV29-1 to TRBJ2-7, with TRBD1 identical over 8 bases. The trim removed 7 bases at V and 5 bases at J, leaving 4 bases unmatched. The CDR3 contains 11 residues. Germline-derived CDR1 and CDR2 are SQVTM and ANQGSEA.

This chain joins TRBV11-3 and TRBJ1-1, with D hard to call. Trimming removed 1 base from V and 6 bases from J, with 3 bases in between. The length of the CDR3 is 11 residues. Germline V gene data show CDR1 as SGHNT and CDR2 as YENEEA. The CDR3 sequence: CASSLGPEAFF. In DNA form, the CDR3 reads TGTGCCAGCAGCTTAGGACCTGAAGCTTTCTTT.

The genes are TRBV27 and TRBJ2-7; TRBD2 might be the D (6 bases). V lost 6 bases and J 5 bases, leaving 23 bases between the germline ends. This CDR3 region has 16 residues. Germline-derived CDR1 and CDR2 are MNHEY and SMNVEV (reference sequence). CDR3 in amino acids: CASRLHDRLGPNEQYF. The CDR3 DNA is TGTGCCAGCAGGCTTCACGACCGACTAGGTCCCAACGAGCAGTACTTC.

This sequence joins TRBV3-1 and TRBJ1-2; 7 bases line up with TRBD1. This CDR3 comprises 15 residues. The J segment lost 2 bases and the V segment lost 4 bases, leaving 7 bases of the junction unmatched. Germline CDR1 is LGHDT and CDR2 is YNNKEL (reference sequence). The CDR3 region has the DNA TGTGCCAGCAGCCCGGGGACAGAAAGAAACTATGGCTACACCTTC. Translation: CASSPGTERNYGYTF. Complete variable domain (other parts from reference TRBV3-1 and TRBJ1-2): DTAVSQTPKYLVTQMGNDKSIKCEQNLGHDTMYWYKQDSKKFLKIMFSYNNKELIINETVPNRFSPKSPDKAHLNLHINSLELGDSAVYFCASSPGTERNYGYTFGSGTRLTVV.

This clone was detected a few times. The rearrangement joins TRBV6-1 to TRBJ1-1; D not resolved. CDR1 and CDR2 (germline): MNHNS, SASEGT. CDR3 size: 15 residues. Trimming stripped 2 bases from V and 1 base from J, with 11 bases between. The CDR3 loop reads CASSEISAGNTEAFF. In DNA form, the CDR3 reads TGTGCCAGCAGTGAAATCTCCGCAGGGAACACTGAAGCTTTCTTT.

Regarding this clone: Other nucleotide sequences from this sample produce the same CDR3. The gene calls are TRBV20-1 and TRBJ2-7; no firm D call. The ends were cut back, 6 bases at V and 2 bases at J, with 11 bases in the middle. The CDR3 contains 12 residues. The V gene's germline CDR1 is DFQATT and CDR2 SNEGSKA (reference sequence). The CDR3 region has the DNA TGCAGTGCCAGGAGAGAAGCCTACGAGCAGTACTTC. This codes for CSARREAYEQYF.

The V gene is TRBV5-1, the J gene TRBJ1-2; no definite D call. Germline loops: CDR1 SGHRS, CDR2 YFSETQ. The CDR3 is made up of 13 amino acids. Trimming took 0 bases from V and 1 from J, leaving 4 bases between them. The CDR3 DNA reads as TGCGCCAGCAGCTTGGGGGATAACTATGGCTACACCTTC. Amino acids: CASSLGDNYGYTF. The whole variable domain, filled in from reference TRBV5-1 and TRBJ1-2, reads KAGVTQTPRYLIKTRGQQVTLSCSPISGHRSVSWYQQTPGQGLQFLFEYFSETQRNKGNFPGRFSGRQFSNSRSEMNVSTLELGDSALYLCASSLGDNYGYTFGSGTRLTVV.

This sequence joins TRBV28 and TRBJ1-3; 9 bases agree with TRBD1. The V gene's germline CDR1 is MDHEN and CDR2 SYDVKM. The CDR3 spans 15 residues. With 3 bases clipped from V and 4 bases from J, the junction kept 4 bases outside the gene matches. The DNA of the CDR3 is TGTGCCAGCAGTTTCGGGACAGGGACCGGAAACACCATATATTTT. As protein: CASSFGTGTGNTIYF.

The chain is built from TRBV12-3 or TRBV12-4 and TRBJ2-7; D gene unclear. Trimming cost V 5 bases and J 3 bases, with 11 bases left between them. The CDR3 spans 13 residues. The CDR3 protein is CASSDPPVYEQYF. CDR3 nucleotide sequence: TGTGCCAGCAGTGACCCACCCGTCTACGAGCAGTACTTC.

Judged by abundance, this clone is large (0.1 to 1%). The sample has other DNA sequences that encode this CDR3 too. The V and J genes are TRBV2 and TRBJ2-5, with TRBD1 identical over 8 bases. CDR3 length: 15 residues. The germline V gene encodes CDR1 SNHLY and CDR2 FYNNEI. The trim removed 3 bases at V and 4 bases at J, leaving 7 bases unmatched. CDR3 bases: TGTGCCAGCAGTGAGGGGGCAGGGGGCGGAGAGACCCAGTACTTC. It is translated as CASSEGAGGGETQYF.

To note about this clone: Distinct nucleotide sequences in the sample also encode this CDR3. The rearrangement links TRBV12-3 or TRBV12-4 to TRBJ2-3; 11 bases are shared with TRBD2. The CDR3 consists of 15 residues. Losses at the gene ends were 5 bases for V and 1 base for J; bases not matched to a gene: 2. CDR3 protein: CASSPGLAGTDTQYF. Here the CDR3 DNA reads TGTGCCAGCAGTCCGGGACTAGCGGGCACAGATACGCAGTATTTT.

The chain combines TRBV6-1 with TRBJ2-3; 16 nucleotides match TRBD2. The CDR3 runs to 16 residues. V gave up 6 bases and J gave up 2 bases; unmatched junction bases: 2. CDR1 is MNHNS, CDR2 SASEGT, per germline. The CDR3: CASRGTSGRATDTQYF. In DNA, the CDR3 is TGTGCCAGCAGGGGGACTAGCGGGAGGGCCACAGATACGCAGTATTTT.

This clone was seen a handful of times. J is TRBJ2-1 and V is TRBV20-1, with a weak D call TRBD2 (6 bases). The CDR3 is 15 residues long. Germline V gives CDR1 DFQATT, CDR2 SNEGSKA (reference sequence). V lost 3 bases and J lost 4, with 16 bases in between. The CDR3 nucleotides read TGCAGTGCTAGCCGTTCGGGAGCAAAGTACAATGAGCAGTTCTTC. The encoded protein is CSASRSGAKYNEQFF.

The CDR3 sequence is CASSEYRVSGFQPQHF. The CDR3 bases are TGTGCCAGCAGTGAATATAGGGTTTCAGGGTTTCAGCCCCAGCATTTT. The genes are TRBV2 and TRBJ1-5; tentatively, D is TRBD1 (5 bases). Germline CDR1 is SNHLY and CDR2 is FYNNEI. The CDR3 has 16 amino acids. V was pared by 2 bases and J by 6 bases, with 17 bases between.

This clone occurred a few times. This sequence joins TRBV27 and TRBJ2-7; the D gene is possibly TRBD1 (6 bases). Trimming pared 6 bases from V and 2 bases from J, leaving 20 bases between. This CDR3 is 16 amino acids long. Germline V CDR1 and CDR2: MNHEY, SMNVEV (reference sequence). This CDR3 is CASREISGTTPYEQYF. In nucleotides, the CDR3 is TGTGCCAGCAGGGAAATCTCGGGGACAACTCCCTACGAGCAGTACTTC.

This chain links TRBV5-1 with TRBJ2-2; tentatively, D is TRBD2 (5 bases). Trimming pared 2 bases from V and 3 bases from J, leaving 14 bases between. There are 16 residues in the CDR3. Germline CDR1 is SGHRS and CDR2 is YFSETQ. The CDR3 DNA reads TGCGCCAGCAGCTTCGGTCCTCTCGGGGACACCGGGGAGCTGTTTTTT. Protein: CASSFGPLGDTGELFF.

V gene TRBV5-1 combines with J gene TRBJ2-7, with 10 bases that match TRBD2. This CDR3 region has 15 residues. CDR1 is SGHRS and CDR2 is YFSETQ in the germline V gene. The V and J ends lost 4 bases and 9 bases, in that order; junction bases with no gene match: 13. This chain's CDR3 is CASSISGTSVSGQYF. CDR3 in DNA: TGCGCCAGCAGCATTAGCGGGACTAGCGTAAGCGGGCAGTACTTC.

This clone has just a few counts. V gene TRBV6-2 or TRBV6-3 combines with J gene TRBJ1-5, with TRBD1 as a possible D gene (5 bases). CDR1 MNHEY and CDR2 SVGEGT come from the germline V gene. The CDR3 totals 16 residues. V dropped 2 bases and J dropped 2 bases, with 13 bases sitting between them. The CDR3 loop reads CASSYVAGYGNQPQHF. The CDR3 nucleotides are TGTGCCAGCAGTTACGTAGCAGGGTATGGCAATCAGCCCCAGCATTTT.